The entry below describes one T cell receptor beta chain. Its antigen is unknown. A junction boundary mismatches the germline segment, possibly from a read error. These data come from a study of identical twins. Points from the study as a whole: Zero-insertion analyses were open to partial confounding by invariant MAIT and iNKT cells. Excess low generation probability was seen in twin-shared out-of-frame alpha sequences. The models gave estimates that fell short of the out-of-frame TCR alpha sharing seen in monozygotic twins.

A universal primer site was added by template switching, and unique molecular identifiers were carried by the cDNA. One entry per CDR3 protein, called by TCRdb with MiXCR from the 5' RACE reads. This sample has some 1,600,000 distinct CDR3 sequences, with about 30% found just once. The CDR3 extends over 14 amino acids. Germline V CDR1 and CDR2: SGHAT, FQNNGV. The J gene is TRBJ2-5, the V gene TRBV11-2, with TRBD2 identical over 7 bases. The J call may be mistaken, given a closer DNA end match to TRBJ2-7. Sequenced input: cord blood. The receptor was isolated from a newborn girl in good health. In DNA form, the CDR3 reads TGTGCCAGCAACTTAGAGCGGGGCCACTACGAGCAGTACTTC. Protein: CASNLERGHYEQYF.